This TCR beta chain comes out of a study of OX40 agonist ivuxolimab in advanced cancers. Data came from immunoSEQ multiplex PCR; TCRdb stores just in-frame clones and leaves some out. The data hold about 100,000 clones, with roughly 95% observed a single time. Comment on this clone: As yet, its antigen is unknown.

Study-level points and caveats: Compared with CD4+, CD8+ T cells on average had more expanded clones. In the expanded peripheral T cells, antigen specificity was never determined.

This CDR3 contains 14 residues. Trimming took 4 bases from V and 1 from J, leaving 11 bases between them. The material was CD4+ or CD8+ T cells sorted from blood, obtained in a trial of the OX40 agonist ivuxolimab. V gene TRBV23-1 combines with J gene TRBJ2-7; D is perhaps TRBD1 (6 bases). TRBV23-1 is filed as an ORF, its function uncertain. The TCR originated in an adult with an advanced solid tumor such as melanoma, head and neck, liver or kidney cancer. The CDR3 spells CASSPQGPSYEQYF. As DNA, the CDR3 is TGCGCCAGCAGTCCTCAGGGGCCGTCCTACGAGCAGTACTTC.